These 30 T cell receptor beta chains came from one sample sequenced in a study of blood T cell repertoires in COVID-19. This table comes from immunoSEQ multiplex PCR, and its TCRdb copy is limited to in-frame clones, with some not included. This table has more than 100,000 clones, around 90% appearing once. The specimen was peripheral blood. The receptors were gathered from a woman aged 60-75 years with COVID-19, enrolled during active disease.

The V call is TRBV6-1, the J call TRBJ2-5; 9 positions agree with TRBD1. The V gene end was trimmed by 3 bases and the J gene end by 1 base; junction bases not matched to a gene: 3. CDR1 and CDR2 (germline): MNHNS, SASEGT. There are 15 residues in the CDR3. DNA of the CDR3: TGTGCCAGCAGTGACGGACAGGGGCCCCAAGAGACCCAGTACTTC. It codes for CASSDGQGPQETQYF.

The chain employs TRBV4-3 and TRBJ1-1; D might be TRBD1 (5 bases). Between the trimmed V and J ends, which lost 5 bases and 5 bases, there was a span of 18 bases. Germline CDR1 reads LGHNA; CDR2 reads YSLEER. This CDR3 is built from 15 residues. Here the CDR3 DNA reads TGCGCCAGCAGCTTAACCAGGGTCTTGGGGACTGAAGCTTTCTTT. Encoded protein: CASSLTRVLGTEAFF.

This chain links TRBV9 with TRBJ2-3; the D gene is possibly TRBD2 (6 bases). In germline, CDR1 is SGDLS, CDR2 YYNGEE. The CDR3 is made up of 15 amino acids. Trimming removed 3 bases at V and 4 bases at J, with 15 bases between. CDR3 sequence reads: CASSAGGLPPDTQYF. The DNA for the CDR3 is TGTGCCAGCAGCGCCGGGGGACTCCCGCCAGATACGCAGTATTTT.

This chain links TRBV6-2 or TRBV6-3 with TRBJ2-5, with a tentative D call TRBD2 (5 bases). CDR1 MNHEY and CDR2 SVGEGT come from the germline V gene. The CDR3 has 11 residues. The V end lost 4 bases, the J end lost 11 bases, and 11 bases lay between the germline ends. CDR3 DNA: TGTGCCAGCAGTTTAGGGCCGGGGCAGTACTTC. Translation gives CASSLGPGQYF.

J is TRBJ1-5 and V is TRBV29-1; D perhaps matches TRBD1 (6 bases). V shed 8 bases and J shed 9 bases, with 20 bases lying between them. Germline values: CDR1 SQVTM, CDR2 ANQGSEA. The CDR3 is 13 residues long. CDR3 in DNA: TGCAGCAACTACTGGGGGGGGCGGGCGCCCCAGCATTTT. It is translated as CSNYWGGRAPQHF.

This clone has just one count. Here the CDR3 DNA reads TGTGCCAGCAGCTTGAAAGGGACAGTGGTAGAAGCTTTCTTT. Translation: CASSLKGTVVEAFF. This rearrangement joins TRBV5-8 to TRBJ1-1; 7 bases align to TRBD1. The CDR3 consists of 14 residues. With V trimmed by 1 base and J by 8 bases, 8 bases remained unmatched. Germline loops: CDR1 SGHTS, CDR2 YDEGEE.

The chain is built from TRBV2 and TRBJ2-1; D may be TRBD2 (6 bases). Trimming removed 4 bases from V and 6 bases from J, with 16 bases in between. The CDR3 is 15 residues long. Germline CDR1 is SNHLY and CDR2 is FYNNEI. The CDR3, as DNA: TGTGCCAGCAGTGTCGGCTTGCTCGGGGGCAATGAGCAGTTCTTC. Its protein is CASSVGLLGGNEQFF.

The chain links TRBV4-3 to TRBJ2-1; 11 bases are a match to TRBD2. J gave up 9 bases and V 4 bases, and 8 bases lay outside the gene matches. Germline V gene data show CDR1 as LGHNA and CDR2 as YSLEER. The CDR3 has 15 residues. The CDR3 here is CASSRVAGGRSEQFF. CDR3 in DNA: TGCGCCAGCAGCCGAGTAGCGGGGGGGCGTAGTGAGCAGTTCTTC.

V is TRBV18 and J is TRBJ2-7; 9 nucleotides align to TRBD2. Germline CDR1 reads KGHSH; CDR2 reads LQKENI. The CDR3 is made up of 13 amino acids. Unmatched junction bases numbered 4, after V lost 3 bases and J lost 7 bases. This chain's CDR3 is CASSPRGGGEQYF. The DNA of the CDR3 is TGTGCCAGCTCACCGCGGGGGGGAGGGGAGCAGTACTTC.

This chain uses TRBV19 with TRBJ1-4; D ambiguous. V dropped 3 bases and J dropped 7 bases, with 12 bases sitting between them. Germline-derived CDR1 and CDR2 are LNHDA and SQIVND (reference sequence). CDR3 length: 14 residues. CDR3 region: CASSIGTSGEKLFF. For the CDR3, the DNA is TGTGCCAGTAGTATCGGAACAAGCGGTGAAAAACTGTTTTTT.

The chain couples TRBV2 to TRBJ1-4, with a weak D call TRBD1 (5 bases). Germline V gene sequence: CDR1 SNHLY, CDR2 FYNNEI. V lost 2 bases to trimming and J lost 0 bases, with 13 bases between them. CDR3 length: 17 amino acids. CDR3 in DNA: TGTGCCAGCAGTGAACCAGGGAACTATGCAACTAATGAAAAACTGTTTTTT. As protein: CASSEPGNYATNEKLFF.

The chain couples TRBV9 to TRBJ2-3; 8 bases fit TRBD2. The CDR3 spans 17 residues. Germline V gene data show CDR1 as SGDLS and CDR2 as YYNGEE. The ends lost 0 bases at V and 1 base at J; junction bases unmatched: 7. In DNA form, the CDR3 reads TGTGCCAGCAGCGTAGTCCCAGCGGGGGTTGGCACAGATACGCAGTATTTT. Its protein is CASSVVPAGVGTDTQYF.

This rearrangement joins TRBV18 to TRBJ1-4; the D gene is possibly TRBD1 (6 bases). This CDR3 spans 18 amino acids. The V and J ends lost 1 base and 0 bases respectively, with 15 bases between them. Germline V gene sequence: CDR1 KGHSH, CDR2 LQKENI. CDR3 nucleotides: TGTGCCAGCTCACCACGCCCCAGACAGGATGCAACTAATGAAAAACTGTTTTTT. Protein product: CASSPRPRQDATNEKLFF.

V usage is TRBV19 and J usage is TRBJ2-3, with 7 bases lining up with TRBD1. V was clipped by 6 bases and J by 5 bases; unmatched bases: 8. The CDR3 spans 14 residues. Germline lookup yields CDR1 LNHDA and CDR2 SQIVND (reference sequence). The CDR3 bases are TGTGCCAGTAGGCATGGGACAGCAGGAGATACGCAGTATTTT. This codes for CASRHGTAGDTQYF.

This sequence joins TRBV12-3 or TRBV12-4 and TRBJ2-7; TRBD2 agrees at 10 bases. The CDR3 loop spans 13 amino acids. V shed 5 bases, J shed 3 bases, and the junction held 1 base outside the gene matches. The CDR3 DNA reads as TGTGCCAGCAGTACTAGCGGGGACTACGAGCAGTACTTC. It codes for CASSTSGDYEQYF.

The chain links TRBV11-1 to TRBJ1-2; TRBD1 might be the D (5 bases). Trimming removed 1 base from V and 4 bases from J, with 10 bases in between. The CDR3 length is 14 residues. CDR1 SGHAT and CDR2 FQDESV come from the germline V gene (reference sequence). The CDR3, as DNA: TGTGCCAGCAGCTTAGACTTGCAGGGCTATGGCTACACCTTC. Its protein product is CASSLDLQGYGYTF.

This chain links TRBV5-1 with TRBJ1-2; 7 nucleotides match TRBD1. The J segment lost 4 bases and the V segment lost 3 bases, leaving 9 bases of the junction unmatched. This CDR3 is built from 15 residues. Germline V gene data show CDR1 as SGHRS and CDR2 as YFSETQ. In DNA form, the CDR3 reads TGCGCCAGCAGCTACCGGGACAGCCGACTCTATGGCTACACCTTC. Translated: CASSYRDSRLYGYTF.

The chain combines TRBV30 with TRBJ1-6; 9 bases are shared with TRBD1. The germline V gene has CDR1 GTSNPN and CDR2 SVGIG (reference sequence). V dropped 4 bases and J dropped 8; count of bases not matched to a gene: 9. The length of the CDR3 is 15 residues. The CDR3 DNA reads TGTGCCTGGATACTACCGGACAGGGGTGATTCACCCCTCCACTTT. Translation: CAWILPDRGDSPLHF.

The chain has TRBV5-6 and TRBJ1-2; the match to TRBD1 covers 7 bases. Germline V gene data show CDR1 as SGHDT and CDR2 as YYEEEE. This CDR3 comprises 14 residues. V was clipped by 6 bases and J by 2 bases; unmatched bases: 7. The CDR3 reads CASTSRGRNYGYTF. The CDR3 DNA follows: TGTGCCAGCACTTCCAGGGGGAGGAACTATGGCTACACCTTC.

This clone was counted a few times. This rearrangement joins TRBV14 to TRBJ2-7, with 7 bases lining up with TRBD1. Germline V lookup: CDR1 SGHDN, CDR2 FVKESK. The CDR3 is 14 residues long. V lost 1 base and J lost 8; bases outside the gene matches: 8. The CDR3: CASSQVLGTAKQYF. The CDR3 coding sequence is TGTGCCAGCAGCCAAGTCTTAGGGACAGCCAAGCAGTACTTC.

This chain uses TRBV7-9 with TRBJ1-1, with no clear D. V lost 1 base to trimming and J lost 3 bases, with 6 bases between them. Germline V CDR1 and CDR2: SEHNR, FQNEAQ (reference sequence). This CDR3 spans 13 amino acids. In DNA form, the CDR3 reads TGTGCCAGCAGCTTAGACAGTCACACTGAAGCTTTCTTT. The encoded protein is CASSLDSHTEAFF.

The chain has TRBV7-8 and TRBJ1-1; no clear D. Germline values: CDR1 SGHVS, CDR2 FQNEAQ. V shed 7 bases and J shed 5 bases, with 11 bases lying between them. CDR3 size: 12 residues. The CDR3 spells CASISLGTEAFF. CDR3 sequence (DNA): TGTGCCAGCATCTCCCTCGGGACTGAAGCTTTCTTT.

CDR3 nucleotide sequence: TGTGCCAGCAGTTTAGAGGGGAACTATGGCTACACCTTC. Its protein product is CASSLEGNYGYTF. The chain employs TRBV12-3 or TRBV12-4 and TRBJ1-2; possibly TRBD1 for D (5 bases). V was clipped by 1 base and J by 2 bases, with 5 bases between them. The CDR3 runs 13 residues.

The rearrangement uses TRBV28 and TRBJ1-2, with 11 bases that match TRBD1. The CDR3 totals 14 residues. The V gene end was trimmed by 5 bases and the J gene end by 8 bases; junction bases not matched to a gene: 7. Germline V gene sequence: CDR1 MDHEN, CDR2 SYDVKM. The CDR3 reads CASSLGQGAGGYTF. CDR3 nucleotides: TGTGCCAGCAGTCTCGGACAGGGGGCGGGAGGCTACACCTTC.

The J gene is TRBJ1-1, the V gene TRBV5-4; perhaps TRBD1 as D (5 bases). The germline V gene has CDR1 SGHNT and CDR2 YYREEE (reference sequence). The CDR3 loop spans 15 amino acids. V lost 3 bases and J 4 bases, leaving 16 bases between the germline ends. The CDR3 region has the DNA TGTGCCAGCAGCTCAACACAAACAGGTCCCACTGAAGCTTTCTTT. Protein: CASSSTQTGPTEAFF.

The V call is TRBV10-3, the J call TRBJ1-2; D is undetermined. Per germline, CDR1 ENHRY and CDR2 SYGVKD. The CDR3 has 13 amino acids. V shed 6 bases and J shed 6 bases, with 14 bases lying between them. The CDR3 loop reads CAISAVQADGYTF. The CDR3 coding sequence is TGTGCCATCAGCGCCGTGCAGGCCGATGGCTACACCTTC.

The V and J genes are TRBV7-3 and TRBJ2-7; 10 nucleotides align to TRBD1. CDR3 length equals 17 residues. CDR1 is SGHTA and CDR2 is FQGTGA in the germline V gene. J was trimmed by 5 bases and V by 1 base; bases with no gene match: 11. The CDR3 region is CASSLIAGQGNFHEQYF. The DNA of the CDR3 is TGTGCCAGCAGCTTAATTGCGGGACAGGGGAATTTCCACGAGCAGTACTTC.

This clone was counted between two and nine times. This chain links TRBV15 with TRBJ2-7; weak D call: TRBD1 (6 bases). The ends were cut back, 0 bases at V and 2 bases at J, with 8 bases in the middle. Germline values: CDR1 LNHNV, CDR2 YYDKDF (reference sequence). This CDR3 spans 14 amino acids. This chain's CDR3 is CATSRDQGPYEQYF. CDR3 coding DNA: TGTGCCACCAGCAGAGACCAGGGGCCCTACGAGCAGTACTTC.

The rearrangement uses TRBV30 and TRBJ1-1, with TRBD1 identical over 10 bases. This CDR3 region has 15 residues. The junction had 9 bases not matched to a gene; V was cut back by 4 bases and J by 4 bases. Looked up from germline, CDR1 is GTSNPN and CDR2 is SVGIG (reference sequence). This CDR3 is CAWKPERTGGTEAFF. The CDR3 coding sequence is TGTGCCTGGAAGCCAGAGCGGACAGGGGGCACTGAAGCTTTCTTT.

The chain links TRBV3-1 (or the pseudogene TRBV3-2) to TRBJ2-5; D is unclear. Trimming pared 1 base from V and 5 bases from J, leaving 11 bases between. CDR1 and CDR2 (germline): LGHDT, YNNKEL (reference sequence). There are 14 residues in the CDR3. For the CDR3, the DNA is TGTGCCAGCAGCCAAGTTCGAGTTATGGAGACCCAGTACTTC. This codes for CASSQVRVMETQYF.